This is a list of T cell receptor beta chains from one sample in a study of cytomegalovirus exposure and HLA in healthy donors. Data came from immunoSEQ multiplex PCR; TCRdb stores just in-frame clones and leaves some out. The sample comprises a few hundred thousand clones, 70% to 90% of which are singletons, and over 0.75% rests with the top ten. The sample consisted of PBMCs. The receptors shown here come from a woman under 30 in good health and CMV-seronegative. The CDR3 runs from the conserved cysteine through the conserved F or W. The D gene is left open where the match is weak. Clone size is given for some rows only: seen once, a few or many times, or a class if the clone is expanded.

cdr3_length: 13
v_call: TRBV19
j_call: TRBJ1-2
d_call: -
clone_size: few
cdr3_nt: TGTGCCAGTAGTTCCCTCCCTAACTATGGCTACACCTTC
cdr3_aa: CASSSLPNYGYTF

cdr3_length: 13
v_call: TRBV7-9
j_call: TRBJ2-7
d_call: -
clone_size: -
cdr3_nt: TGTGCCAGCAGCTTAGACAGGGCTGACGAGCAGTACTTC
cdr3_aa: CASSLDRADEQYF

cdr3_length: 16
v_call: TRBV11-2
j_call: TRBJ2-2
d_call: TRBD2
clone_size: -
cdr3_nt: TGTGCCAGCAGCCAATGGACTAGCGGGGGTTCGTTGGAGCTGTTTTTT
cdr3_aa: CASSQWTSGGSLELFF

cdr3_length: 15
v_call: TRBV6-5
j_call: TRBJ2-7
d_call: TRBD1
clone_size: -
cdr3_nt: TGTGCCAGCAGTTACTTGAGGACAGGCTCCTACGAGCAGTACTTC
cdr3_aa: CASSYLRTGSYEQYF

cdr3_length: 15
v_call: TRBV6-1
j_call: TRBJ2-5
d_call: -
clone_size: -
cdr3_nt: TGTGCCAGCGGGGCCGTATGGGGGGGGCTTAAGACCCAGTACTTC
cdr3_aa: CASGAVWGGLKTQYF

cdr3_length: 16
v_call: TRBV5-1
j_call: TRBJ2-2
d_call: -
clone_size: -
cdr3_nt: TGCGCCAGCAGCCTAGGCCGGGACAATCACACCGGGGAGCTGTTTTTT
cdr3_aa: CASSLGRDNHTGELFF

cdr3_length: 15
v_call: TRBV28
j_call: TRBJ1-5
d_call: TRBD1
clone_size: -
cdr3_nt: TGTGCCAGCACTCCATTCCGGGACAGCATTCAGCCCCAGCATTTT
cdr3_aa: CASTPFRDSIQPQHF

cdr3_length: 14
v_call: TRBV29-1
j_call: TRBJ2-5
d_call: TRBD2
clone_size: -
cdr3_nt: TGCAGCGTCGCGGCAACTAGCGGGGGGGAGACCCAGTACTTC
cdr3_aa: CSVAATSGGETQYF

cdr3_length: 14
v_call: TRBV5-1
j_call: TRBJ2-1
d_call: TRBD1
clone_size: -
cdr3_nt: TGCGCCAGCACCCCACGGGACAGGGGGAATGAGCAGTTCTTC
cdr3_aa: CASTPRDRGNEQFF

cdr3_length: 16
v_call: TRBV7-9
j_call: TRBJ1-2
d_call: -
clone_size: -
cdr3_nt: TGTGCCAGCAGCTCGCAGGGGCCCAGGGCCAGCTATGGCTACACCTTC
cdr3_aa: CASSSQGPRASYGYTF

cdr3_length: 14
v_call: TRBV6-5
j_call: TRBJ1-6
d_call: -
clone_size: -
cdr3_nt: TGTGCCAGCAGTTACGGTCCAGTCAATTCACCCCTCCACTTT
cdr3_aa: CASSYGPVNSPLHF

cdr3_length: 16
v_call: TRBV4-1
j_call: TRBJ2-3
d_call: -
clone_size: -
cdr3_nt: TGCGCCAGCAGCCGGAGGACAGCTTCTAGCACAGATACGCAGTATTTT
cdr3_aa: CASSRRTASSTDTQYF

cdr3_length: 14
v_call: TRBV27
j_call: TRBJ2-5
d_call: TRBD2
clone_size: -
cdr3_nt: TGTGCCAGCAGTTTTATAGCGGGGGATTGGGCCCAGTACTTC
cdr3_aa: CASSFIAGDWAQYF

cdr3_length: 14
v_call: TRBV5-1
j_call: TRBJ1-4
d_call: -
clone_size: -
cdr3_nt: TGCGCCAGCAGCCCCGGGGAGGGAAATGAAAAACTGTTTTTT
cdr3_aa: CASSPGEGNEKLFF

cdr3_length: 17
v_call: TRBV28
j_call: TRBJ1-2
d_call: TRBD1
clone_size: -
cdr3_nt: TGTGCCAGCAGTTCCCCCCAGGGCAGGGGGAACGTCTATGGCTACACCTTC
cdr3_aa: CASSSPQGRGNVYGYTF

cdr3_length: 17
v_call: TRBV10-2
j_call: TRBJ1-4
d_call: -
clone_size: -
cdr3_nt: TGCGCCAGCAGTGAGGGGTCAGGGGTAACAACTAATGAAAAACTGTTTTTT
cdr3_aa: CASSEGSGVTTNEKLFF

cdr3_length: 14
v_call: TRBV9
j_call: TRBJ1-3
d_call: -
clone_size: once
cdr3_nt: TGTGCCAGCAGCGTAGGGGGCGCTGGAAACACCATATATTTT
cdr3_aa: CASSVGGAGNTIYF

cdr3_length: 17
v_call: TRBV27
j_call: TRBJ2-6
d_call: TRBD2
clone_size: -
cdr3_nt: TGTGCCAGCAGGTCTCGCGGGGGGGCATCCGGGGCCAACGTCCTGACTTTC
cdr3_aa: CASRSRGGASGANVLTF

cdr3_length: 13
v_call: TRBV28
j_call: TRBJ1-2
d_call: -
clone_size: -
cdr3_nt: TGTGCCAGCAGCCCCGGGAGGGTCCGGGGCTACACCTTC
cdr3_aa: CASSPGRVRGYTF

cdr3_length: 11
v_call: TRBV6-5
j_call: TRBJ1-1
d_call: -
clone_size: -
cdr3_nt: TGTGCCACCCGGTGGGCCGCTGAAGCTTTCTTT
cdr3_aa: CATRWAAEAFF

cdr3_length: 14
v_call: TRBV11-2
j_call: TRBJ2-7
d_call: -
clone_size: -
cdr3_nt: TGTGCCAGCAGCCCGGACTCCTATGCCTACGAGCAGTACTTC
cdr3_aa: CASSPDSYAYEQYF

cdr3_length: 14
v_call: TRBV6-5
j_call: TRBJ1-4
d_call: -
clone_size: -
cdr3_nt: TGTGCCAGCAGTTTGACCCAGGGGAATGAAAAACTGTTTTTT
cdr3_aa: CASSLTQGNEKLFF